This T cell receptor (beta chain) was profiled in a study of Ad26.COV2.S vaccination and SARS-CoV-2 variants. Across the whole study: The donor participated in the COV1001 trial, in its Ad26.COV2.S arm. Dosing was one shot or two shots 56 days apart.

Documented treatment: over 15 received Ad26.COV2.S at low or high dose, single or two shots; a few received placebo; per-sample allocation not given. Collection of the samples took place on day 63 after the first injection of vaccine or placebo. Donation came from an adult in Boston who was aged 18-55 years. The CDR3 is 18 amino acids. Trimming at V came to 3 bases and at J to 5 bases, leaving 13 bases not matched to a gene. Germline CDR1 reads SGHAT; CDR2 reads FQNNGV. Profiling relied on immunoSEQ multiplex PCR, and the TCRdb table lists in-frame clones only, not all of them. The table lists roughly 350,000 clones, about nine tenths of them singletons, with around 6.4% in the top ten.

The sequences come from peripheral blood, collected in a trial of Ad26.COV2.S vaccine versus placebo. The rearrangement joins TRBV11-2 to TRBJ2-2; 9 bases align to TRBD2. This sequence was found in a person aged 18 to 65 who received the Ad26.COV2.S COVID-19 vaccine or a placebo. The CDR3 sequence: CASSFYGAGGFKTGELFF. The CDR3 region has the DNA TGTGCCAGCAGCTTCTATGGAGCGGGGGGTTTCAAGACCGGGGAGCTGTTTTTT.